This TCR beta chain stems from a study of cytomegalovirus exposure and HLA in healthy donors. Points from the study as a whole: In an earlier analysis, most TCR beta V segments were productive about 90% or about 30% of the time. Among the most significant clusters, several appeared linked to common viral pathogens in a later analysis.

A note on this clone: No antigen is known for it.

A multiplex PCR was run with 60 Vbeta primers and 13 Jbeta primers. Sequenced by immunoSEQ multiplex PCR; TCRdb stores in-frame clones only, minus some. The table has some 130,000 clones, around 9% seen once. Germline CDR1 is SGHNT and CDR2 is YYREEE (reference sequence). The CDR3 has 15 residues. Trimming took off 4 bases at V and 0 bases at J, with 8 bases between the two ends. This sequence was found in a woman in her 40s in good health and CMV-seropositive. V gene TRBV5-4 combines with J gene TRBJ2-6, with D possibly matching TRBD1 (6 bases). Material: PBMCs. CDR3 sequence: CASSQDSSGANVLTF. CDR3 nucleotides: TGTGCCAGCAGCCAGGACAGCTCTGGGGCCAACGTCCTGACTTTC.